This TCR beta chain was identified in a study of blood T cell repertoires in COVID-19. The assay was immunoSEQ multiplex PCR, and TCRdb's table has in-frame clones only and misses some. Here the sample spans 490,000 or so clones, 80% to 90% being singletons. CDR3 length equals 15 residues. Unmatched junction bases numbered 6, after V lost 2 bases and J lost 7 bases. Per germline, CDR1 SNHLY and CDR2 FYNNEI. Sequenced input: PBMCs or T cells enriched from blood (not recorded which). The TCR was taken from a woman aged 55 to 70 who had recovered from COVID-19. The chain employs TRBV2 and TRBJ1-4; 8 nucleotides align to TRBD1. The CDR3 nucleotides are TGTGCCAGCAGTGAATGGCAGGGGGCGTCTGAAAAACTGTTTTTT. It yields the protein CASSEWQGASEKLFF.